The 18 T cell receptor beta chains presented below share a single source sample, sequenced in a study of blood T cell repertoires in COVID-19. Some clones are missing from TCRdb's copy, which holds only in-frame ones; the method was immunoSEQ multiplex PCR. This repertoire shows roughly 380,000 clones, 85% found once; its top ten account for about 3.6%. The sample comprised peripheral blood. The receptors were gathered from a woman aged 18 to 35 with acute or convalescent COVID-19.

This clone was detected only a few times. The J gene is TRBJ1-5, the V gene TRBV7-9; no clear D gene. CDR1 and CDR2 from the germline V gene are SEHNR and FQNEAQ (reference sequence). The CDR3 runs to 12 residues. The V end was cut by 1 base, the J end by 7 bases, with 5 bases between. The CDR3 here is CASSLDAQPQHF. CDR3 nucleotides: TGTGCCAGCAGCTTAGACGCGCAGCCCCAGCATTTT.

V gene TRBV6-5 combines with J gene TRBJ2-7; possible D gene TRBD1, 6 bases. Between the trimmed V and J ends, which lost 8 bases and 3 bases, there was a span of 20 bases. This CDR3 comprises 15 residues. Per germline, CDR1 MNHEY and CDR2 SVGAGI. The CDR3 DNA reads as TGTGCCAGCCTCGGAACGGGATTCAGGGGCTACGAGCAGTACTTC. It encodes CASLGTGFRGYEQYF.

CDR3 bases: TGTGCTAGTGGTTTGACAGGGACCCACGAGCAGTACTTC. As protein: CASGLTGTHEQYF. This rearrangement joins TRBV12-5 to TRBJ2-7, with D possibly matching TRBD1 (6 bases). Looked up from germline, CDR1 is LGHNT and CDR2 is FRNRAP. The CDR3 covers 13 residues. Trimming pared 2 bases from V and 5 bases from J, leaving 10 bases between.

The chain is built from TRBV7-3 and TRBJ2-1, with D possibly being TRBD1 (6 bases). Germline V lookup: CDR1 SGHTA, CDR2 FQGTGA. With 0 bases removed from V and 0 bases from J, the gap between germline ends came to 15 bases. CDR3 length: 18 residues. The DNA for the CDR3 is TGTGCCAGCAGCTTAACTGGGTGGGGGCTTAGCTCCTACAATGAGCAGTTCTTC. Translated, it gives CASSLTGWGLSSYNEQFF.

The chain uses TRBV5-1 and TRBJ2-2; D possibly corresponds to TRBD1 (7 bases). The CDR3 length is 19 residues. The germline V and J ends were trimmed by 0 bases and 6 bases, with 24 bases remaining between them. The germline CDR1 and CDR2 sequences are SGHRS and YFSETQ. CDR3 nucleotides: TGCGCCAGCAGCTTGGAGGGCAGGGACAGCCGAAGGAGGGCCGGGGAGCTGTTTTTT. Amino acids: CASSLEGRDSRRRAGELFF. Looking up the rest from reference TRBV5-1 and TRBJ2-2 gives the full variable domain: KAGVTQTPRYLIKTRGQQVTLSCSPISGHRSVSWYQQTPGQGLQFLFEYFSETQRNKGNFPGRFSGRQFSNSRSEMNVSTLELGDSALYLCASSLEGRDSRRRAGELFFGEGSRLTVL.

This clone came up a few times. This chain connects TRBV2 to TRBJ1-1; 8 nucleotides agree with TRBD1. The ends lost 5 bases at V and 3 bases at J; junction bases unmatched: 5. Germline CDR1 and CDR2: SNHLY and FYNNEI. CDR3 length: 14 residues. CDR3 amino acids: CASSTQGADTEAFF. The CDR3 nucleotides are TGTGCCAGCAGTACCCAGGGGGCCGACACTGAAGCTTTCTTT.

This chain links TRBV14 with TRBJ2-5, with TRBD2 identical over 7 bases. The CDR3 is 15 amino acids. CDR1 SGHDN and CDR2 FVKESK come from the germline V gene. V lost 1 base to trimming and J lost 4 bases; unmatched junction nucleotides: 6. For the CDR3, the DNA is TGTGCCAGCAGCCAAGGGTTCCTAGCGGTAGAGACCCAGTACTTC. Protein sequence: CASSQGFLAVETQYF.

This clone has a single count. V gene TRBV29-1 combines with J gene TRBJ2-1; a weak D match, TRBD2 (8 bases). The CDR3 is 18 residues long. Looked up from germline, CDR1 is SQVTM and CDR2 is ANQGSEA. Trimming removed 4 bases at V and 6 bases at J, with 28 bases between. The CDR3 region has the DNA TGCAGCGTTGGGGGGACAGCTCTTAGCGGGACGTCCCCCAATGAGCAGTTCTTC. It codes for CSVGGTALSGTSPNEQFF.

The chain uses TRBV14 and TRBJ1-2, with 9 bases identical to TRBD1. The V segment lost 4 bases and the J segment 2 bases; nucleotides outside the gene matches: 2. This CDR3 comprises 14 residues. Germline V lookup: CDR1 SGHDN, CDR2 FVKESK. CDR3 region: CASSRGQGNYGYTF. DNA for the CDR3: TGTGCCAGCAGCCGGGGACAGGGCAACTATGGCTACACCTTC.

The chain employs TRBV19 and TRBJ2-2, with 9 bases identical to TRBD1. After removal of 7 bases from V and 7 bases from J, the junction contained 10 bases not matched to a gene. The CDR3 extends over 15 amino acids. CDR1 and CDR2 from the germline V gene are LNHDA and SQIVND (reference sequence). CDR3 DNA: TGTGCCAGTACCAATGACAGGGGGTTTGGCGGGGAGCTGTTTTTT. Amino acids: CASTNDRGFGGELFF.

The CDR3 DNA is TGTGCCAGCAGGTCTCAGGGTTCAGATACGCAGTATTTT. This sequence encodes CASRSQGSDTQYF. The chain carries TRBV28 and TRBJ2-3, with a tentative D call TRBD1 (5 bases). Trimming took off 6 bases at V and 4 bases at J, with 11 bases between the two ends. The CDR3 has 13 residues. Per the germline V gene, CDR1 is MDHEN and CDR2 is SYDVKM.

J is TRBJ1-1 and V is TRBV10-2; 7 bases map to TRBD1. Germline V gives CDR1 WSHSY, CDR2 SAAADI. V shed 10 bases and J 2 bases; nucleotides not matched to a gene: 22. CDR3 length: 18 residues. The CDR3 sequence: CATWESRGSRGFNTEAFF. As DNA, the CDR3 is TGCGCCACCTGGGAAAGCAGGGGGTCCCGTGGGTTTAACACTGAAGCTTTCTTT.

The gene calls are TRBV14 and TRBJ2-7; D not certain. The CDR3 sequence is 14 residues long. V was clipped by 1 base and J by 3 bases, with 10 bases between them. CDR1 and CDR2 (germline): SGHDN, FVKESK. The chain's CDR3 is CASSQVSRFYEQYF. CDR3 in DNA: TGTGCCAGCAGCCAAGTCTCGAGGTTCTACGAGCAGTACTTC.

The chain couples TRBV5-1 to TRBJ1-6, with a tentative D call TRBD1 (5 bases). This CDR3 has 20 amino acids. Looked up from germline, CDR1 is SGHRS and CDR2 is YFSETQ. V was shortened by 1 base and J by 0 bases, with 20 bases between the two germline ends. CDR3 residues: CASSLFQRDAGSSYNSPLHF. In DNA form, the CDR3 reads TGCGCCAGCAGCTTGTTCCAAAGGGACGCCGGGAGCTCCTATAATTCACCCCTCCACTTT.

The rearrangement links TRBV2 to TRBJ1-5; no definite D call. This CDR3 has 13 amino acids. V lost 5 bases and J 3 bases, leaving 8 bases between the germline ends. In germline, CDR1 is SNHLY, CDR2 FYNNEI. The CDR3, as DNA: TGTGCCAGCAGTTACACAGTCAATCAGCCCCAGCATTTT. Protein sequence: CASSYTVNQPQHF.

This sequence joins TRBV7-2 and TRBJ2-7; 7 bases agree with TRBD2. Germline CDR1 SGHTA, CDR2 FQGNSA. CDR3 length: 18 amino acids. After removal of 2 bases from V and 0 bases from J, the junction contained 13 bases not matched to a gene. The DNA for the CDR3 is TGTGCCAGCAGCTTACCGGGAGGTTTGATAATGGGCTCCTACGAGCAGTACTTC. Its protein is CASSLPGGLIMGSYEQYF.

This clone was seen only once. The V gene is TRBV4-2, the J gene TRBJ2-3; 8 nucleotides align to TRBD1. The CDR3 sequence is 17 residues long. CDR1 and CDR2 (germline): LGHNA, YNFKEQ. Losses at the gene ends were 4 bases for V and 1 base for J; bases not matched to a gene: 10. The CDR3 nucleotides read TGTGCCAGCAGCCTCGGGACAGGAGGGGTCGGCACAGATACGCAGTATTTT. This encodes CASSLGTGGVGTDTQYF.

The CDR3 region is CAWSLTGEDGYTF. The CDR3 DNA follows: TGTGCCTGGAGTCTGACCGGCGAGGATGGCTACACCTTC. The chain recombines TRBV30 with TRBJ1-2, with D unclear. V was clipped by 2 bases and J by 6 bases, with 13 bases between them. This CDR3 is built from 13 residues. Per germline, CDR1 GTSNPN and CDR2 SVGIG (reference sequence).